This T cell receptor beta chain was retrieved from a study of shared clonotypes between healthy human individuals. Repertoires were generated with immunoSEQ multiplex PCR, while TCRdb's copy carries only in-frame clones and drops some. The profile shows 1.4 million or so clones, around 98.5% of them singletons. Deletions cut 4 bases from V and 0 bases from J, with 6 bases between. Germline-derived CDR1 and CDR2 are SGHNT and YENEEA. The CDR3 has 13 residues. Notes on the study in general: Rarefaction showed that sequencing of sorted subsets was incomplete (despite large depth).

On this clone itself: The antigen is unknown.

The chain couples TRBV11-3 to TRBJ1-2; D unresolved. The TCR comes from a man aged 25-45 years in good health. Source material: naive CD4+ T cells sorted from blood. As to subset: CD45RA+ positively selected. Here the CDR3 reads CASSWQTNYGYTF. The CDR3 DNA reads as TGTGCCAGCAGCTGGCAGACTAACTATGGCTACACCTTC.